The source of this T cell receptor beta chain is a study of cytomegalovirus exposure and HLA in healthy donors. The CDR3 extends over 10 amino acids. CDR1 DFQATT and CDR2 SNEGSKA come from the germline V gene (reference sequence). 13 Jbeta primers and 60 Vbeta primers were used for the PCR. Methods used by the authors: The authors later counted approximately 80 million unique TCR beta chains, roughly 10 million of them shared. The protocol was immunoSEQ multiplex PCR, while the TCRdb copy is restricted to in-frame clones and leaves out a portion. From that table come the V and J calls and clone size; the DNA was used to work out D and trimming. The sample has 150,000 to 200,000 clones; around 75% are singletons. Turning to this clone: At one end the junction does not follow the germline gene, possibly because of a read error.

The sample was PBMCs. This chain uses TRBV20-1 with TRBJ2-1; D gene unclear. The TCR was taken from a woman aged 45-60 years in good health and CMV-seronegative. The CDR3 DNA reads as TGCAGTGCTAGCAGCGATGAGCAGCTCTTC. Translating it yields CSASSDEQLF.